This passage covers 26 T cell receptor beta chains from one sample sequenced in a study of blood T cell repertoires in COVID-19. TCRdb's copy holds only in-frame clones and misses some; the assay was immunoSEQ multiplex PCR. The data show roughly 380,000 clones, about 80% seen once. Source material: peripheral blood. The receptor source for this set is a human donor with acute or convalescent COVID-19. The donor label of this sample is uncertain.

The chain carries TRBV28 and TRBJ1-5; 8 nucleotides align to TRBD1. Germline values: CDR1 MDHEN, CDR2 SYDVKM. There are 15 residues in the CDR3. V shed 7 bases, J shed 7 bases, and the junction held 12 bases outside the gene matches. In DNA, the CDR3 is TGTGCCAGCAATTTTAATCAGGGGGCCCGGCAGCCCCAGCATTTT. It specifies CASNFNQGARQPQHF.

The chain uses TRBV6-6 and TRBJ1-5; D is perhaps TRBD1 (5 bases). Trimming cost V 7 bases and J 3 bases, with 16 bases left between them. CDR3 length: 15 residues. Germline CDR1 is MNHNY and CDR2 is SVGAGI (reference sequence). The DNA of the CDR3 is TGTGCCAGCAACCGCGAGGCAGGGCACAATCAGCCCCAGCATTTT. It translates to CASNREAGHNQPQHF.

The CDR3 sequence: CASSERGWTEAFF. CDR3 coding DNA: TGTGCCAGCAGTGAACGGGGTTGGACTGAAGCTTTCTTT. The chain uses TRBV6-1 and TRBJ1-1; D is unresolved. Germline-derived CDR1 and CDR2 are MNHNS and SASEGT. Trimming pared 2 bases from V and 5 bases from J, leaving 9 bases between. This CDR3 has 13 residues.

The CDR3 sequence: CATSAHRGGGEKLFF. CDR3 nucleotides: TGTGCCACCAGCGCCCACAGGGGGGGAGGTGAAAAACTGTTTTTT. The chain is built from TRBV15 and TRBJ1-4, with 8 bases aligning to TRBD1. This CDR3 contains 15 residues. The V gene's germline CDR1 is LNHNV and CDR2 YYDKDF (reference sequence). V shed 5 bases, J shed 7 bases, and the junction held 9 bases outside the gene matches.

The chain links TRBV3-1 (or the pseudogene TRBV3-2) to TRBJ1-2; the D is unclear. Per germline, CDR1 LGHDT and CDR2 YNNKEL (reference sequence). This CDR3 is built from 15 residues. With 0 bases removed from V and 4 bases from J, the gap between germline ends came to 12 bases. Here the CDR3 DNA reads TGTGCCAGCAGCCAAGAGGGTGGGAGGGTCTATGGCTACACCTTC. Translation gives CASSQEGGRVYGYTF.

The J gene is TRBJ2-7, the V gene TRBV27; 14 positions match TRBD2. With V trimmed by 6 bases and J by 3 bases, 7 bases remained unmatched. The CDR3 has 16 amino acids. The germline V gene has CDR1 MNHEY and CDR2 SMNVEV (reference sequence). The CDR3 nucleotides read TGTGCCAGCAGACGGGGACTAGCGGGAGACATCTACGAGCAGTACTTC. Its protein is CASRRGLAGDIYEQYF.

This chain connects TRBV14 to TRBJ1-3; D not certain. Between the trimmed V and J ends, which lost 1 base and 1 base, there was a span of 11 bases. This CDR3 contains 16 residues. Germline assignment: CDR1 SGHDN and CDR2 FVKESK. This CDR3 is CASSQVGRPSGNTIYF. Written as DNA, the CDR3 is TGTGCCAGCAGCCAAGTGGGCCGACCGTCTGGAAACACCATATATTTT.

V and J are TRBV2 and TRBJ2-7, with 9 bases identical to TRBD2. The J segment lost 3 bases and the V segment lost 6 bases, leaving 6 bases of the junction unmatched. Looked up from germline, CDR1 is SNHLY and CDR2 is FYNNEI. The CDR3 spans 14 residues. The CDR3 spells CASRRLAEDYEQYF. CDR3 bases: TGTGCCAGCAGGCGACTAGCGGAAGACTACGAGCAGTACTTC.

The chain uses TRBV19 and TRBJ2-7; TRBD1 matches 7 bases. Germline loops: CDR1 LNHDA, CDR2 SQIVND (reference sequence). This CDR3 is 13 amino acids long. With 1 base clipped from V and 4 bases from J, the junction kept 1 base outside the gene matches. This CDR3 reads CASSIGQGYEQYF. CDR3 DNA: TGTGCCAGTAGTATAGGACAGGGATACGAGCAGTACTTC.

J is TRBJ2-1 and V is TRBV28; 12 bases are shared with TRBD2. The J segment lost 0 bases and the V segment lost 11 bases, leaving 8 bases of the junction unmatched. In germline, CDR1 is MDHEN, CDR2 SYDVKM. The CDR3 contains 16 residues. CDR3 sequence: CASGLAGPSSYNEQFF. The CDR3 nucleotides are TGTGCCTCGGGACTAGCGGGCCCTAGCTCCTACAATGAGCAGTTCTTC.

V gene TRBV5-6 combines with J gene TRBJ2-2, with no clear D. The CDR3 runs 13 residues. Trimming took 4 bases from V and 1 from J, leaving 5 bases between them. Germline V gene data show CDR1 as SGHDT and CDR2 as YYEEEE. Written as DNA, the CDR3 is TGTGCCAGCAGCCGACAGAACACCGGGGAGCTGTTTTTT. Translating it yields CASSRQNTGELFF.

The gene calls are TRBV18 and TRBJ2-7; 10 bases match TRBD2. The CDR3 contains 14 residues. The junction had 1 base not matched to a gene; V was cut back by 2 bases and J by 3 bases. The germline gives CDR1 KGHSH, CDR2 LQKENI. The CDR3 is CASSPTSGNYEQYF. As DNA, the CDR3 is TGTGCCAGCTCACCAACTAGCGGGAACTACGAGCAGTACTTC.

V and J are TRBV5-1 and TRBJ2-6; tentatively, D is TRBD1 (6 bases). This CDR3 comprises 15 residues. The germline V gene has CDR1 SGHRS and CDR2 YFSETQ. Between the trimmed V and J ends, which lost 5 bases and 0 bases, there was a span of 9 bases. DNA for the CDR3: TGCGCCAGCAGTAGGGGGAGCTCTGGGGCCAACGTCCTGACTTTC. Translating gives CASSRGSSGANVLTF.

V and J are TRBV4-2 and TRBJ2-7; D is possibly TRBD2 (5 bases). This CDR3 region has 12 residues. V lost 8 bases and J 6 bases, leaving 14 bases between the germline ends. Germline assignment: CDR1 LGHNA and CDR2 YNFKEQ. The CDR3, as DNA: TGTGCCAGCGCCCTGGACCGGGGCGAGCAGTACTTC. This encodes CASALDRGEQYF.

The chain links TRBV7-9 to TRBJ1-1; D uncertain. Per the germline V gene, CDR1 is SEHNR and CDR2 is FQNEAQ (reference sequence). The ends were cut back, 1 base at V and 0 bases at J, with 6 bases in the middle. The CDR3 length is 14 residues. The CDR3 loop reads CASSLGHVNTEAFF. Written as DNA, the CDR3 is TGTGCCAGCAGCTTAGGACACGTGAACACTGAAGCTTTCTTT.

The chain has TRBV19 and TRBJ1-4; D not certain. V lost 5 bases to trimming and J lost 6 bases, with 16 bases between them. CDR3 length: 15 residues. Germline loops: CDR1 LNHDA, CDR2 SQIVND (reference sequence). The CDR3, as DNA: TGTGCCAGTAGTTCTAGGAGTCTCCCTTATGAAAAACTGTTTTTT. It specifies CASSSRSLPYEKLFF.

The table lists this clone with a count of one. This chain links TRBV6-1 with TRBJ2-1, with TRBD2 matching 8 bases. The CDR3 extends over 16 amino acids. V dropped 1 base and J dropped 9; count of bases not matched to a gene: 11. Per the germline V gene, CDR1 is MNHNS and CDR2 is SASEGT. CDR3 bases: TGTGCCAGCAGTGAAGACGGCGGGAGGCACTGGGGTGAGCAGTTCTTC. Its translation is CASSEDGGRHWGEQFF.

CDR3 in amino acids: CASSPSSGRSYEQYF. The CDR3 coding sequence is TGTGCCAGCTCACCATCCAGCGGGAGGTCCTACGAGCAGTACTTC. The V and J genes are TRBV18 and TRBJ2-7; 9 bases are a match to TRBD2. This CDR3 contains 15 residues. In germline, CDR1 is KGHSH, CDR2 LQKENI. After removal of 2 bases from V and 1 base from J, the junction contained 3 bases not matched to a gene.

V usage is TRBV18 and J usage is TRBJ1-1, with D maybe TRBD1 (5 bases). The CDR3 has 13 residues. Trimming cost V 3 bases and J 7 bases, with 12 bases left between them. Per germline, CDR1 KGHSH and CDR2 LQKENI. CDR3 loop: CASSPDWGGEAFF. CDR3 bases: TGTGCCAGCTCACCGGATTGGGGGGGTGAAGCTTTCTTT.

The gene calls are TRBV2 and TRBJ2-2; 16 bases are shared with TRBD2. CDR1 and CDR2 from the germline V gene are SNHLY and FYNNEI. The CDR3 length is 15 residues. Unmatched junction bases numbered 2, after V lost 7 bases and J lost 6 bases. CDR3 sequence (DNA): TGTGCCAGCACCGGGACTAGCGGGAGGGCCGGGGAGCTGTTTTTT. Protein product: CASTGTSGRAGELFF.

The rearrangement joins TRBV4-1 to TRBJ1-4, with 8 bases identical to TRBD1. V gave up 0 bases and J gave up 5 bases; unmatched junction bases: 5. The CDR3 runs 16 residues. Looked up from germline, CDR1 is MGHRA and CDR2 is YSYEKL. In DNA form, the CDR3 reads TGCGCCAGCAGCCAAGAAGGGACAGGCGTCAATGAAAAACTGTTTTTT. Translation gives CASSQEGTGVNEKLFF.

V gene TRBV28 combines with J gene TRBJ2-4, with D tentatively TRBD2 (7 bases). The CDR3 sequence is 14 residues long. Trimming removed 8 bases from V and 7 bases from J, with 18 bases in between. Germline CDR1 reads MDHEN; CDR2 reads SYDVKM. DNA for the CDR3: TGTGCCAGCGAGGGGGGGTTGTTCAGGAACATTCAGTACTTC. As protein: CASEGGLFRNIQYF.

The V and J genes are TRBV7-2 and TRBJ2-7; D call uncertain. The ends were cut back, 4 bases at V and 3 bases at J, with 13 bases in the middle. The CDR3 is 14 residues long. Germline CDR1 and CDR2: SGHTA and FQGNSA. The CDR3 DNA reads TGTGCCAGCAGCTCTAATCCTAGAGACTACGAGCAGTACTTC. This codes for CASSSNPRDYEQYF.

In nucleotides, the CDR3 is TGTGCCAGCAGTCACACCGTGGGGCCCTTAGAGGGCTACACCTTC. Protein sequence: CASSHTVGPLEGYTF. The chain uses TRBV6-2 or TRBV6-3 and TRBJ1-2; TRBD1 is a possible D gene (5 bases). V was pared by 5 bases and J by 8 bases, with 21 bases between. Germline V gene sequence: CDR1 MNHEY, CDR2 SVGEGT. This CDR3 region has 15 residues.

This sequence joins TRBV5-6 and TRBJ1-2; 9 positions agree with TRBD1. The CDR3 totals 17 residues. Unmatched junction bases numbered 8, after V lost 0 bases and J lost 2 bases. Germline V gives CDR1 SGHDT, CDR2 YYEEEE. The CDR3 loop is CASSLVGQGMVNYGYTF. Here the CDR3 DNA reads TGTGCCAGCAGCTTGGTTGGACAGGGGATGGTGAACTATGGCTACACCTTC.

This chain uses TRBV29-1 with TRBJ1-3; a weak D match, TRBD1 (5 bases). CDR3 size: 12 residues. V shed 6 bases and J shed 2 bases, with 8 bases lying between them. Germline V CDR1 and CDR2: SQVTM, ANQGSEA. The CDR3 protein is CSVGEAGNTIYF. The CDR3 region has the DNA TGCAGCGTGGGGGAGGCTGGAAACACCATATATTTT.